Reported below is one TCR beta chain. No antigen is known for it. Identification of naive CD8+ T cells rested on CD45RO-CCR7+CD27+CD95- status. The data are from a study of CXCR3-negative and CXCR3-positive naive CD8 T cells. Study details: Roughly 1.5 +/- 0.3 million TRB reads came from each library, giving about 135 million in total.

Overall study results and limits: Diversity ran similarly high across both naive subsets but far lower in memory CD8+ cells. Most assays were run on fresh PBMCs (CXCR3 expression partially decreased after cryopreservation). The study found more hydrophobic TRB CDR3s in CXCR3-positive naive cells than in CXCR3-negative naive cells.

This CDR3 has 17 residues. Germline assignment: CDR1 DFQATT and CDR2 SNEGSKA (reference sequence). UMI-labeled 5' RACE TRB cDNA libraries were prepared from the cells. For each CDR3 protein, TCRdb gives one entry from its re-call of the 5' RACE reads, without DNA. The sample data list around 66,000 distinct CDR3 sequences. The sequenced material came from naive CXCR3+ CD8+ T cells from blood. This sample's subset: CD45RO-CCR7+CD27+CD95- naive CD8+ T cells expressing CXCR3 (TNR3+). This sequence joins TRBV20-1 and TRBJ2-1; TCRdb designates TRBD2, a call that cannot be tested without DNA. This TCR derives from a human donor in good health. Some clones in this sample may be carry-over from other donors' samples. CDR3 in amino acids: CSARDGGGQNSYNEQFF.